This TCR beta chain was obtained from a study of blood T cell repertoires in COVID-19. The CDR3 is 14 residues long. The V gene lost 6 bases and the J gene lost 3 bases, with 14 bases spanning the gap. CDR1 WSHSY and CDR2 SAAADI come from the germline V gene. Profiled with immunoSEQ multiplex PCR; TCRdb holds only in-frame clones, not every one. This table holds 230,000 or so clones, under 90% found once. Sequencing was performed on peripheral blood. This chain joins TRBV10-2 and TRBJ1-1, with a weak D call TRBD1 (6 bases). The clonotype was recovered from a man aged 25 to 40 with active or convalescent COVID-19. The CDR3 nucleotides are TGCGCCAGCAGGGAAGGGGGGGGGTACACTGAAGCTTTCTTT. Protein product: CASREGGGYTEAFF.